The 27 T cell receptor beta chains below were found in one sample sequenced in a study of ipilimumab plus nivolumab after autologous stem cell transplantation. Measured with immunoSEQ multiplex PCR; TCRdb has only the in-frame clones, and not every one. The sample includes 84,000 or so clones, approximately 83% seen only once; the top ten take about 2.2%. Source: PBMCs, taken in a trial of ipilimumab plus nivolumab as post-transplant consolidation. The receptors shown here come from a male donor with diffuse large B-cell lymphoma.

The V gene is TRBV4-2, the J gene TRBJ2-5; 10 bases are a match to TRBD2. Unmatched junction bases numbered 4, after V lost 5 bases and J lost 7 bases. Germline assignment: CDR1 LGHNA and CDR2 YNFKEQ. The length of the CDR3 is 13 residues. Written as DNA, the CDR3 is TGTGCCAGCAGCAGCGGGGGGGCTGGGACCCAGTACTTC. Its protein is CASSSGGAGTQYF.

The chain joins TRBV2 to TRBJ1-4; D is unclear. The CDR3 loop spans 13 amino acids. V was cut by 4 bases and J by 7 bases, with 10 bases left in between. CDR1 is SNHLY, CDR2 FYNNEI, per germline. The CDR3 spells CASSGPLSEKLFF. The CDR3 nucleotides are TGTGCCAGCAGTGGACCGCTGAGTGAAAAACTGTTTTTT. Full variable domain (rest looked up from reference TRBV2 and TRBJ1-4): EPEVTQTPSHQVTQMGQEVILRCVPISNHLYFYWYRQILGQKVEFLVSFYNNEISEKSEIFDDQFSVERPDGSNFTLKIRSTKLEDSAMYFCASSGPLSEKLFFGSGTQLSVL.

The V call is TRBV5-5, the J call TRBJ2-5, with TRBD2 as a possible D gene (6 bases). The germline gives CDR1 SGHKS, CDR2 YYEKEE (reference sequence). V was trimmed by 3 bases and J by 3 bases, leaving 6 bases between them. The length of the CDR3 is 12 residues. CDR3 amino acids: CASSWGEETQYF. The DNA of the CDR3 is TGTGCCAGCAGCTGGGGGGAAGAGACCCAGTACTTC.

This clone was detected only once. The V call is TRBV7-3, the J call TRBJ2-5; D possibly corresponds to TRBD2 (7 bases). The CDR3 consists of 15 residues. V was clipped by 5 bases and J by 4 bases, with 17 bases between them. The germline V gene has CDR1 SGHTA and CDR2 FQGTGA. As DNA, the CDR3 is TGTGCCAGCAGCCCGTGGGGGGGGGCCTCAGAGACCCAGTACTTC. Its protein product is CASSPWGGASETQYF.

The genes are TRBV4-3 and TRBJ2-3, with 10 bases aligning to TRBD2. Germline CDR1 reads LGHNA; CDR2 reads YSLEER. The CDR3 length is 17 residues. The V segment lost 1 base and the J segment 8 bases; nucleotides outside the gene matches: 12. The CDR3 loop reads CASSQGPRAAGGGTQYF. DNA for the CDR3: TGCGCCAGCAGCCAAGGTCCTCGCGCAGCGGGGGGGGGTACGCAGTATTTT.

This rearrangement joins TRBV6-1 to TRBJ2-5, with 8 nucleotides matching TRBD1. V lost 1 base to trimming and J lost 5 bases; unmatched junction nucleotides: 6. CDR3 length: 15 amino acids. The V gene's germline CDR1 is MNHNS and CDR2 SASEGT. The CDR3 DNA follows: TGTGCCAGCAGTGAAGTGTATCAGGGGGCGGAGACCCAGTACTTC. Protein sequence: CASSEVYQGAETQYF.

Only a few counts were recorded for this clone. The chain uses TRBV28 and TRBJ1-6, with 8 bases aligning to TRBD1. J was trimmed by 6 bases and V by 7 bases; bases with no gene match: 5. The CDR3 sequence is 14 residues long. CDR1 and CDR2 from the germline V gene are MDHEN and SYDVKM. The CDR3: CASILTGANSPLHF. The CDR3 DNA reads TGTGCCAGCATCCTGACAGGGGCTAATTCACCCCTCCACTTT.

V usage is TRBV19 and J usage is TRBJ1-5, with D unresolved. The CDR3 is made up of 13 amino acids. Trimming removed 7 bases from V and 3 bases from J, with 10 bases in between. Per germline, CDR1 LNHDA and CDR2 SQIVND (reference sequence). In DNA form, the CDR3 reads TGTGCCAGTAATTTGGGTACCAATCAGCCCCAGCATTTT. This translates into CASNLGTNQPQHF.

The rearrangement joins TRBV19 to TRBJ2-5; possibly TRBD2 for D (7 bases). In germline, CDR1 is LNHDA, CDR2 SQIVND (reference sequence). Trimming stripped 9 bases from V and 1 base from J, with 12 bases between. The CDR3 totals 13 residues. The CDR3 protein is CASRRGPQETQYF. CDR3 DNA: TGTGCCAGCAGGCGGGGGCCCCAAGAGACCCAGTACTTC.

The rearrangement joins TRBV15 to TRBJ2-1, with D perhaps TRBD1 (6 bases). Deletions cut 0 bases from V and 0 bases from J, with 18 bases between. CDR1 and CDR2 (germline): LNHNV, YYDKDF (reference sequence). The CDR3 is 19 residues long. CDR3 DNA: TGTGCCACCAGCAGAGATGAATTTGGACAGCCCAACTCCTACAATGAGCAGTTCTTC. Its translation: CATSRDEFGQPNSYNEQFF.

The chain employs TRBV4-1 and TRBJ2-3; the D gene is possibly TRBD2 (6 bases). Germline CDR1 is MGHRA and CDR2 is YSYEKL. With 0 bases removed from V and 6 bases from J, the gap between germline ends came to 19 bases. The length of the CDR3 is 17 residues. The CDR3 sequence: CASSQERWRRVGDTQYF. In DNA, the CDR3 is TGCGCCAGCAGCCAAGAGAGGTGGCGGAGGGTTGGGGATACGCAGTATTTT.

V is TRBV18 and J is TRBJ2-3, with D perhaps TRBD1 or TRBD2 (5 bases each). The V end lost 2 bases, the J end lost 5 bases, and 5 bases lay between the germline ends. Germline lookup yields CDR1 KGHSH and CDR2 LQKENI. The CDR3 is made up of 12 amino acids. Written as DNA, the CDR3 is TGTGCCAGCTCACCAGGGGGAGATACGCAGTATTTT. Protein: CASSPGGDTQYF. The full variable domain, with the rest looked up from reference TRBV18 and TRBJ2-3, is NAGVMQNPRHLVRRRGQEARLRCSPMKGHSHVYWYRQLPEEGLKFMVYLQKENIIDESGMPKERFSAEFPKEGPSILRIQQVVRGDSAAYFCASSPGGDTQYFGPGTRLTVL.

The J gene is TRBJ2-7, the V gene TRBV5-1; 7 bases align to TRBD1. Germline V lookup: CDR1 SGHRS, CDR2 YFSETQ. Unmatched junction bases numbered 17, after V lost 5 bases and J lost 3 bases. The CDR3 has 17 residues. The CDR3: CASRRTPTTGMDYEQYF. The CDR3 bases are TGCGCCAGCAGACGGACCCCCACGACAGGGATGGACTACGAGCAGTACTTC.

The count of this clone is one. J is TRBJ2-3 and V is TRBV11-3; no definite D call. The CDR3 runs to 14 residues. The V gene lost 3 bases and the J gene lost 3 bases, with 10 bases spanning the gap. Germline CDR1 reads SGHNT; CDR2 reads YENEEA. The CDR3 DNA is TGTGCCAGCAGCTTCACGGACCAAACAGATACGCAGTATTTT. Translating it yields CASSFTDQTDTQYF.

V usage is TRBV11-2 and J usage is TRBJ2-1; D remains unclear. V was cut by 1 base and J by 6 bases, with 1 base left in between. The CDR3 has 11 amino acids. Germline CDR1 and CDR2: SGHAT and FQNNGV. The CDR3 DNA sequence: TGTGCCAGCAGCTTAGCCAATGAGCAGTTCTTC. This codes for CASSLANEQFF.

V is TRBV5-4 and J is TRBJ1-1; D gene ambiguous. The CDR3 covers 14 residues. Per germline, CDR1 SGHNT and CDR2 YYREEE (reference sequence). V gave up 3 bases and J gave up 0 bases, with 9 bases separating them. CDR3: CASSSRALNTEAFF. CDR3 coding DNA: TGTGCCAGCAGCTCCCGGGCCCTGAACACTGAAGCTTTCTTT.

This chain joins TRBV2 and TRBJ1-5, with 9 bases identical to TRBD1. The CDR3 runs to 12 residues. The trim removed 8 bases at V and 7 bases at J, leaving 3 bases unmatched. Per germline, CDR1 SNHLY and CDR2 FYNNEI. CDR3 nucleotide sequence: TGTGCCAGCCAACAGGGGGCCCAGCCCCAGCATTTT. Encoded protein: CASQQGAQPQHF.

The chain uses TRBV11-1 and TRBJ2-5; TRBD1 matches at 9 bases. CDR1 SGHAT and CDR2 FQDESV come from the germline V gene (reference sequence). With V trimmed by 4 bases and J by 0 bases, 6 bases remained unmatched. The CDR3 length is 16 residues. The CDR3 DNA reads TGTGCCAGCAGCTCTCGACAGGGGGTGGACCAAGAGACCCAGTACTTC. Protein: CASSSRQGVDQETQYF.

The V call is TRBV5-1, the J call TRBJ2-5, with D perhaps matching TRBD1 or TRBD2 (5 bases each). The CDR3 is 15 amino acids. Germline V CDR1 and CDR2: SGHRS, YFSETQ. The ends were cut back, 0 bases at V and 5 bases at J, with 14 bases in the middle. CDR3 bases: TGCGCCAGCAGCTTGGCCCGGGGCTTTCGGGAGACCCAGTACTTC. Translation gives CASSLARGFRETQYF. The full variable domain, its missing parts supplied by reference TRBV5-1 and TRBJ2-5, is KAGVTQTPRYLIKTRGQQVTLSCSPISGHRSVSWYQQTPGQGLQFLFEYFSETQRNKGNFPGRFSGRQFSNSRSEMNVSTLELGDSALYLCASSLARGFRETQYFGPGTRLLVL.

V and J are TRBV15 and TRBJ2-7; unclear D gene. Trimming took off 9 bases at V and 5 bases at J, with 17 bases between the two ends. This CDR3 is built from 13 residues. Germline CDR1 reads LNHNV; CDR2 reads YYDKDF (reference sequence). CDR3 DNA: TGTGCCACGGCTAGACACTTTTCGGACGAGCAGTACTTC. Amino acid sequence: CATARHFSDEQYF.

V gene TRBV4-2 combines with J gene TRBJ2-2; 14 positions match TRBD2. With 4 bases clipped from V and 7 bases from J, the junction kept 5 bases outside the gene matches. This CDR3 has 16 amino acids. Germline CDR1 is LGHNA and CDR2 is YNFKEQ. CDR3: CASSRLAGGPGGELFF. CDR3 coding DNA: TGTGCCAGCAGCCGACTAGCGGGGGGGCCAGGCGGGGAGCTGTTTTTT.

CDR3 sequence (DNA): TGTGCCAGCAGCGGATCCGGGACCCCTCCGGCTGGCTACACCTTC. Protein sequence: CASSGSGTPPAGYTF. The rearrangement joins TRBV5-5 to TRBJ1-2, with D tentatively TRBD1 (5 bases). The V and J ends lost 4 bases and 7 bases respectively, with 20 bases between them. The CDR3 loop spans 15 amino acids. Germline loops: CDR1 SGHKS, CDR2 YYEKEE (reference sequence).

The rearrangement uses TRBV7-6 and TRBJ2-7, with a weak D call TRBD2 (6 bases). Germline-derived CDR1 and CDR2 are SGHVS and FNYEAQ. V was pared by 5 bases and J by 6 bases, with 23 bases between. The CDR3 totals 16 residues. For the CDR3, the DNA is TGTGCCAGCAGCGCCTTTCCCCGGGACTCATCCCTCGAGCAGTACTTC. It codes for CASSAFPRDSSLEQYF.

This chain connects TRBV18 to TRBJ1-1, with 9 nucleotides matching TRBD1. Unmatched junction bases numbered 6, after V lost 10 bases and J lost 3 bases. In germline, CDR1 is KGHSH, CDR2 LQKENI. CDR3 length: 13 amino acids. CDR3 coding DNA: TGTGCCACCCACAGGGGGCTGGACACTGAAGCTTTCTTT. Translating gives CATHRGLDTEAFF.

This chain connects TRBV4-2 to TRBJ2-5; D is tentatively TRBD1 or TRBD2 (5 bases each). This CDR3 is 20 amino acids long. The germline V and J ends were trimmed by 0 bases and 2 bases, with 25 bases remaining between them. The V gene's germline CDR1 is LGHNA and CDR2 YNFKEQ. Here the CDR3 reads CASSQEGVWRTGVPQETQYF. The CDR3 nucleotides read TGTGCCAGCAGCCAAGAGGGGGTGTGGCGGACCGGGGTGCCTCAAGAGACCCAGTACTTC.

This chain uses TRBV18 with TRBJ2-5; D is perhaps TRBD1 (6 bases). CDR1 and CDR2 from the germline V gene are KGHSH and LQKENI. This CDR3 has 13 residues. Trimming pared 3 bases from V and 5 bases from J, leaving 10 bases between. CDR3 protein: CASSPGQKETQYF. Here the CDR3 DNA reads TGTGCCAGCTCACCCGGACAGAAGGAGACCCAGTACTTC. Supplemented by reference TRBV18 and TRBJ2-5, the full variable domain reads NAGVMQNPRHLVRRRGQEARLRCSPMKGHSHVYWYRQLPEEGLKFMVYLQKENIIDESGMPKERFSAEFPKEGPSILRIQQVVRGDSAAYFCASSPGQKETQYFGPGTRLLVL.

Comment on this clone: Its ends do not fully match the called genes, so a read error is possible. This sequence joins TRBV6-5 and TRBJ2-3, with D perhaps assigned TRBD1 or TRBD2 (5 bases each). This CDR3 has 15 residues. Per germline, CDR1 MNHEY and CDR2 SVGAGI. The CDR3 protein is CASSYGRGRTDSQYF. CDR3 in DNA: TGTGCCAGCAGTTACGGACGGGGACGCACAGATTCGCAGTATTTT.